Included here is one TCR beta chain sequence, with context. The antigen remains unidentified. The trim removed 5 bases at V and 2 bases at J, leaving 6 bases unmatched. The CDR3 spans 15 residues. Germline V gene sequence: CDR1 MNHEY, CDR2 SVGAGI. The PCR made use of 60 Vbeta and 13 Jbeta primers. TCRdb's copy holds only in-frame clones and misses some; the assay was immunoSEQ multiplex PCR. Of about 110,000 clones in the sample, 60% to 80% were seen once. The data stem from a study of cytomegalovirus exposure and HLA in healthy donors. Whole-study findings and limits: Analysis was carried out at a later point, and it linked a missense DCLRE1C variant to TCR beta V- and J-gene trimming. Later analysis indicated greater clonal expansion among HLA-associated TCR beta chains than among equally common other chains. The investigators catalogued 164 TCR beta chains as cytomegalovirus-associated. The study had only CMV serostatus as immune exposure information.

The specimen sequenced was PBMCs. The TCR sequence derives from a man between 18 and 35 years old in good health and CMV-seropositive. V gene TRBV6-5 combines with J gene TRBJ2-7; 10 bases line up with TRBD1. CDR3 in amino acids: CASSPDRGRAYEQYF. The CDR3 nucleotides are TGTGCCAGCAGTCCCGACAGGGGGCGAGCCTACGAGCAGTACTTC.